The rows below give T cell receptor beta chains drawn from one sample of a study of blood T cell repertoires in COVID-19. The table came from immunoSEQ multiplex PCR; TCRdb's copy has only in-frame clones and leaves some out. The table shows roughly 53,000 clones, with about 88% occurring only once. The sequenced sample consisted of peripheral blood. The receptors shown here come from a man aged 35-49 years with active COVID-19. CDR3s include the opening cysteine and the closing phenylalanine or tryptophan. D genes are given only for firm matches. The size entry is marked missing in some rows and otherwise reads once, few, many or a size class.

v_call	d_call	clone_size	j_call	cdr3_nt	cdr3_aa
TRBV30	TRBD2	.	TRBJ2-2	TGTGCCTGGAGTAGGGGAGGGGTGAGCGGGGAGCTGTTTTTT	CAWSRGGVSGELFF
TRBV12-3/TRBV12-4	.	.	TRBJ2-3	TGTGCCAGCAGTTTTTGGGGCGATACGCAGTATTTT	CASSFWGDTQYF
TRBV10-3	TRBD2	.	TRBJ2-3	TGTGCCATCAGCCTAGCGGGACCCACAGATACGCAGTATTTT	CAISLAGPTDTQYF
TRBV6-6	.	.	TRBJ1-5	TGTGCCAGTGTCTCACTCAGGGGCAATCAGCCCCAGCATTTT	CASVSLRGNQPQHF
TRBV7-9	TRBD1	once	TRBJ1-2	TGTGCCAGCAGCCCCTCGGCAGGGGGCTATGGCTACACCTTC	CASSPSAGGYGYTF
TRBV7-9	.	.	TRBJ1-5	TGTGCCAGCAGCTTAGAAGCAAACCAGCCCCAGCATTTT	CASSLEANQPQHF
TRBV5-1	TRBD1	.	TRBJ1-5	TGCGCCAGCAGCCCGGGACAGCCTAGCAATCAGCCCCAGCATTTT	CASSPGQPSNQPQHF
TRBV4-1	.	once	TRBJ2-7	TGCGCCAGCAGCCTAGGACTGAACTACGAGCAGTACTTC	CASSLGLNYEQYF
TRBV19	TRBD1	.	TRBJ2-7	TGTGCCACCTCCGGGACAGGGACCTACGAGCAGTACTTC	CATSGTGTYEQYF
TRBV18	.	.	TRBJ2-5	TGTGCCAGCTCACCCCTGTTCGGGGGGACCCAGTACTTC	CASSPLFGGTQYF
TRBV5-1	TRBD2	.	TRBJ2-7	TGCGCCAGCAGCAGGGGCGGGGGCTACGAGCAGTACTTC	CASSRGGGYEQYF
TRBV9	.	.	TRBJ1-1	TGTGCCAGCAGCGTAACAGAGAACACTGAAGCTTTCTTT	CASSVTENTEAFF
TRBV30	.	.	TRBJ2-2	TGTGCCTGGAGTGCCCCTTTCACCGGGGAGCTGTTTTTT	CAWSAPFTGELFF
TRBV6-5	.	.	TRBJ1-5	TGTGCCAGCGGAGAGACAGGAAGTAGCAATCAGCCCCAGCATTTT	CASGETGSSNQPQHF
TRBV11-1	TRBD2	.	TRBJ2-5	TGTGCCAGCAGCTCACCCGGGACTAGCGGGAGGGAGACCCAGTACTTC	CASSSPGTSGRETQYF
TRBV6-5	TRBD1	.	TRBJ1-2	TGTGCCAGCAGAGGGGCAGGGGGCTTCTATGGCTACACCTTC	CASRGAGGFYGYTF
TRBV5-1	.	.	TRBJ2-3	TGCGCCAGCATGGTAGCGGACCCTAGCACAGATACGCAGTATTTT	CASMVADPSTDTQYF
TRBV6-5	TRBD1	.	TRBJ1-5	TGTGCCAGCAGTACTGACAGGGGGTGGCAGCCCCAGCATTTT	CASSTDRGWQPQHF
TRBV23-1	TRBD1	.	TRBJ2-7	TGCGCCAGCAGTCATCCGGACAGGGATGGCGAGCAGTACTTC	CASSHPDRDGEQYF
TRBV4-2	TRBD2	.	TRBJ2-2	TGTGCCAGCAGCCAGGGACTTCCAGGGACTAGCGGGACCGGGGAGCTGTTTTTT	CASSQGLPGTSGTGELFF
TRBV5-1	.	.	TRBJ2-7	TGCGCCAGCAGCTTCATTCAGGGGACCTACGAGCAGTACTTC	CASSFIQGTYEQYF
TRBV7-2	.	.	TRBJ1-2	TGTGCCAGCAGCTCAGGAAATACAGGGCTTGGCTACACCTTC	CASSSGNTGLGYTF
TRBV10-3	.	.	TRBJ1-3	TGTGCCATCAGCTGGACAGCGGGAAACACCATATATTTT	CAISWTAGNTIYF
TRBV10-3	.	.	TRBJ1-1	TGTGCCATCAGTCTGACAGAGAACACTGAAGCTTTCTTT	CAISLTENTEAFF
TRBV6-5	TRBD1	.	TRBJ1-1	TGTGCCAGCAGTTACTCCGGGACAGGGCTAACCGCTGAAGCTTTCTTT	CASSYSGTGLTAEAFF
TRBV28	TRBD2	few	TRBJ2-7	TGTGCCAGCAGTTTATGGGGGGGGTACGAGCAGTACTTC	CASSLWGGYEQYF
TRBV5-1	.	.	TRBJ2-1	TGCGCCAGCAGCTTGGCCACGGGGGACAATGAGCAGTTCTTC	CASSLATGDNEQFF
TRBV3-1/TRBV3-2	TRBD1	.	TRBJ1-5	TGTGCCAGCAGCCAAGCGAACAGGGGCCAGCCCCAGCATTTT	CASSQANRGQPQHF
TRBV7-9	.	.	TRBJ1-1	TGTGCCAGCAGCTTAGGCAGGGAAGCTTTCTTT	CASSLGREAFF
TRBV5-6	.	.	TRBJ1-1	TGTGCCAGCAGCTTGGCCGGAGACACTGAAGCTTTCTTT	CASSLAGDTEAFF
TRBV4-1	.	.	TRBJ2-5	TGCGCCAGCAGCCAAGCTGGGCCTAGCCGGGAGACCCAGTACTTC	CASSQAGPSRETQYF
TRBV29-1	.	.	TRBJ1-1	TGCAGCGTTGATGCGGCGGGCCCTGAAGCTTTCTTT	CSVDAAGPEAFF
TRBV6-6	.	few	TRBJ2-7	TGTGCCAGCAGTTACTCGTGGCAGGGTCCAGGCGAGCAGTACTTC	CASSYSWQGPGEQYF
TRBV10-3	.	.	TRBJ1-3	TGTGCCATCAGTGAGAGTCGACAGATCTCTGGAAACACCATATATTTT	CAISESRQISGNTIYF
TRBV7-2	.	few	TRBJ2-3	TGTGCCAGCAGCCAAAGAGGGCGGGATACGCAGTATTTT	CASSQRGRDTQYF
TRBV5-5	.	.	TRBJ1-1	TGTGCCAGCAGCCGACTTTACACAGGAGGGGAAACTGAAGCTTTCTTT	CASSRLYTGGETEAFF
TRBV27	TRBD2	.	TRBJ2-7	TGTGCCAGCAGCCCCGGGACTAGCTGGTCCGCCCAACACGAGCAGTACTTC	CASSPGTSWSAQHEQYF
TRBV9	TRBD1	.	TRBJ2-7	TGTGCCAGCAGCGTCGGGACAGGGGATTCGTACGAGCAGTACTTC	CASSVGTGDSYEQYF
TRBV19	TRBD1	.	TRBJ1-2	TGTGCCAGTAGTATGAATTCGGGCAGGGGGAGCTATGGCTACACCTTC	CASSMNSGRGSYGYTF
TRBV12-3/TRBV12-4	.	.	TRBJ1-5	TGTGCCAGCAGTAGACAAGGTCAGCCCCAGCATTTT	CASSRQGQPQHF